These 5 T cell receptor beta chains originate from one sample sequenced in a study of blood T cell repertoires in COVID-19. The table came from immunoSEQ multiplex PCR; TCRdb's copy has only in-frame clones and leaves some out. The repertoire holds about 500,000 clones, with 70% to 90% as singletons. Material for sequencing was peripheral blood. The receptors derive from a woman aged 50 to 60 with COVID-19, enrolled during active disease.

V gene TRBV5-4 combines with J gene TRBJ2-7; 7 bases align to TRBD1. Germline values: CDR1 SGHNT, CDR2 YYREEE (reference sequence). The CDR3 consists of 14 residues. The V gene end was trimmed by 4 bases and the J gene end by 4 bases; junction bases not matched to a gene: 8. CDR3 amino acids: CASSNRQGIYEQYF. In nucleotides, the CDR3 is TGTGCCAGCAGCAATCGACAGGGAATTTACGAGCAGTACTTC. Drawing the rest from reference TRBV5-4 and TRBJ2-7, the complete variable domain is ETGVTQSPTHLIKTRGQQVTLRCSSQSGHNTVSWYQQALGQGPQFIFQYYREEENGRGNFPPRFSGLQFPNYSSELNVNALELDDSALYLCASSNRQGIYEQYFGPGTRLTVT.

The V and J genes are TRBV11-2 and TRBJ1-4; possible D gene TRBD1, 5 bases. This CDR3 is built from 14 residues. V lost 1 base and J lost 8, with 11 bases in between. Germline CDR1 SGHAT, CDR2 FQNNGV. CDR3 in amino acids: CASSLAGTSEKLFF. CDR3 DNA sequence: TGTGCCAGCAGCTTAGCCGGGACTTCGGAAAAACTGTTTTTT.

This clone was detected only once. This sequence joins TRBV7-2 and TRBJ2-2; D gene uncertain. The germline gives CDR1 SGHTA, CDR2 FQGNSA. The CDR3 consists of 12 residues. With 5 bases removed from V and 3 bases from J, the gap between germline ends came to 4 bases. Here the CDR3 DNA reads TGTGCCAGCAGCCCCTACACCGGGGAGCTGTTTTTT. Translation: CASSPYTGELFF.

The chain has TRBV11-2 and TRBJ1-1; D ambiguous. CDR1 is SGHAT, CDR2 FQNNGV, per germline. The V end lost 5 bases, the J end lost 9 bases, and 16 bases lay between the germline ends. The CDR3 loop spans 13 amino acids. The CDR3 nucleotides are TGTGCCAGCAGCCTCCGGGTCAATATTAAAGCTTTCTTT. Amino acids: CASSLRVNIKAFF.

The J gene is TRBJ1-5, the V gene TRBV10-2; no reliable D call. Trimming removed 6 bases from V and 0 bases from J, with 12 bases in between. The germline V gene encodes CDR1 WSHSY and CDR2 SAAADI. The CDR3 has 15 amino acids. This chain's CDR3 is CASSPGQDSNQPQHF. As DNA, the CDR3 is TGCGCCAGCAGCCCTGGGCAGGATAGCAATCAGCCCCAGCATTTT.